This T cell receptor (beta chain) came from a study of OX40 agonist ivuxolimab in advanced cancers. Findings of the study overall: On average, CD8+ T cells showed a greater number of expanded clones than CD4+.

CDR3 length: 15 amino acids. From germline, CDR1 is MNHNS and CDR2 SASEGT. Trimming left V 0 bases short and J 7 bases short, with 15 bases between. The table came from immunoSEQ multiplex PCR; TCRdb's copy has only in-frame clones and leaves some out. The sample holds more than 35,000 clones, more than 70% seen once. This clone was counted a few times. The antigen remains undetermined. The chain uses TRBV6-1 and TRBJ1-2; weak D call: TRBD1 (5 bases). The receptor's source is an adult with an advanced solid tumor such as melanoma, head and neck, liver or kidney cancer. Sequences were derived from CD4+ or CD8+ T cells sorted from blood, sampled in a trial of the OX40 agonist ivuxolimab. The CDR3 coding sequence is TGTGCCAGCAGTGAAGCGGTTGCAGGGTTCAGTGGCTACACCTTC. This translates into CASSEAVAGFSGYTF.